The 6 T cell receptor beta chains reported below all come from one sample, sequenced in a study of CD8 T cells in Susac syndrome. Random hexamers were used to reverse transcribe roughly 0.45 to 1 ug of RNA. TCRdb reanalysed the immunoSEQ multiplex PCR reads using MiXCR and keeps one entry per CDR3 protein. The sample holds some 250,000 distinct CDR3 sequences, about 96% seen once. What was sequenced was CD4+ T cells from PBMCs. These receptors were collected from a human donor with Susac syndrome.

CDR3 sequence (DNA): TGTGCCTGGAGTGTACTAGCGGGAGGAACTGAGCAGTTCTTC. It specifies CAWSVLAGGTEQFF. The V call is TRBV30, the J call TRBJ2-1, with 12 bases identical to TRBD2. V was clipped by 0 bases and J by 9 bases; unmatched bases: 3. Germline CDR1 GTSNPN, CDR2 SVGIG (reference sequence). The CDR3 is 14 residues long.

The table lists this clonotype with a count of one. The chain uses TRBV28 and TRBJ2-5; the D is unclear. Between the trimmed V and J ends, which lost 7 bases and 7 bases, there was a span of 13 bases. Germline CDR1 reads MDHEN; CDR2 reads SYDVKM. This CDR3 has 12 amino acids. In DNA, the CDR3 is TGTGCCAGCATCAAACCCGGCGGGACCCAGTACTTC. It encodes CASIKPGGTQYF.

The chain recombines TRBV7-8 with TRBJ2-3, with D hard to call. The CDR3 runs 15 residues. V lost 5 bases to trimming and J lost 7 bases, with 19 bases between them. The V gene's germline CDR1 is SGHVS and CDR2 FQNEAQ. CDR3 residues: CASSLTTPGSNTQYF. The CDR3 DNA sequence: TGTGCCAGCAGCCTAACAACCCCCGGGTCCAATACGCAGTATTTT.

V usage is TRBV7-3 and J usage is TRBJ2-1, with D tentatively TRBD1 or TRBD2 (5 bases each). The CDR3 is 15 residues long. The germline V and J ends were trimmed by 5 bases and 8 bases, with 19 bases remaining between them. Looked up from germline, CDR1 is SGHTA and CDR2 is FQGTGA. The CDR3: CASSPQRGAVDEQFF. CDR3 nucleotide sequence: TGTGCCAGCAGCCCCCAAAGAGGGGCAGTCGATGAGCAGTTCTTC. Filled out from reference TRBV7-3 and TRBJ2-1, the complete variable domain reads GAGVSQTPSNKVTEKGKYVELRCDPISGHTALYWYRQSLGQGPEFLIYFQGTGAADDSGLPNDRFFAVRPEGSVSTLKIQRTERGDSAVYLCASSPQRGAVDEQFFGPGTRLTVL.

This chain joins TRBV18 and TRBJ2-1, with 7 bases aligning to TRBD1. V gave up 2 bases and J gave up 1 base; unmatched junction bases: 2. The germline CDR1 and CDR2 sequences are KGHSH and LQKENI. The CDR3 spans 15 residues. This CDR3 is CASSPTGDSYNEQFF. The CDR3 nucleotides are TGTGCCAGCTCACCAACAGGGGATTCCTACAATGAGCAGTTCTTC. Filled out from reference TRBV18 and TRBJ2-1, the complete variable domain reads NAGVMQNPRHLVRRRGQEARLRCSPMKGHSHVYWYRQLPEEGLKFMVYLQKENIIDESGMPKERFSAEFPKEGPSILRIQQVVRGDSAAYFCASSPTGDSYNEQFFGPGTRLTVL.

This rearrangement joins TRBV9 to TRBJ2-7; D is unresolved. The germline V gene encodes CDR1 SGDLS and CDR2 YYNGEE. V dropped 0 bases and J dropped 3 bases, with 13 bases sitting between them. This CDR3 comprises 15 residues. CDR3 loop: CASSVGPPELYEQYF. As DNA, the CDR3 is TGTGCCAGCAGCGTAGGGCCACCCGAACTCTACGAGCAGTACTTC.